The 12 T cell receptor beta chains reported below all come from one sample, sequenced in a study of T-cell memory formation after mild COVID-19. Each CDR3 protein gets one entry after TCRdb re-called the 5' RACE reads with MiXCR. The profile shows about 320,000 distinct CDR3 sequences, roughly an eighth of them singletons. Sequencing was done on a sample of PBMCs or a T cell subset sorted from them (not recorded which). These receptors came from a man between 18 and 29 years old who had mild COVID-19 (a few samples of this study predate the infection). Cell type and time point are not known.

The chain uses TRBV9 and TRBJ2-7, with 8 bases aligning to TRBD1. The CDR3 is 14 amino acids. CDR1 is SGDLS, CDR2 YYNGEE, per germline. J was trimmed by 0 bases and V by 3 bases; bases with no gene match: 2. The CDR3 bases are TGTGCCAGCAGCGACAGGGGGGACTCCTACGAGCAGTACTTC. This translates into CASSDRGDSYEQYF.

The chain couples TRBV15 to TRBJ2-7, with 7 bases lining up with TRBD1. The CDR3 totals 16 residues. Germline V gene sequence: CDR1 LNHNV, CDR2 YYDKDF (reference sequence). J lost 4 bases, V lost 3 bases, and 12 bases had no gene match. CDR3 in DNA: TGTGCCACCAGCAGTTACGGGACAGCCTCAACATACGAGCAGTACTTC. Protein product: CATSSYGTASTYEQYF.

The V gene is TRBV7-8, the J gene TRBJ1-1, with D hard to call. CDR1 is SGHVS, CDR2 FQNEAQ, per germline. CDR3 length: 15 residues. The ends were cut back, 3 bases at V and 0 bases at J, with 11 bases in the middle. The CDR3 DNA follows: TGTGCCAGCAGCTTCAAGAGATTCATGAACACTGAAGCTTTCTTT. Translation: CASSFKRFMNTEAFF.

The J gene is TRBJ2-5, the V gene TRBV2, with TRBD2 as a possible D gene (5 bases). CDR3 length equals 14 residues. The germline V gene encodes CDR1 SNHLY and CDR2 FYNNEI. V shed 2 bases and J shed 1 base, with 8 bases lying between them. In DNA, the CDR3 is TGTGCCAGCAGTGAACGGGGTAGCCAAGAGACCCAGTACTTC. Encoded protein: CASSERGSQETQYF. Full variable domain (missing parts from reference TRBV2 and TRBJ2-5): EPEVTQTPSHQVTQMGQEVILRCVPISNHLYFYWYRQILGQKVEFLVSFYNNEISEKSEIFDDQFSVERPDGSNFTLKIRSTKLEDSAMYFCASSERGSQETQYFGPGTRLLVL.

This clonotype was observed a few times. This chain links TRBV4-3 with TRBJ1-3, with D perhaps matching TRBD1 (6 bases). Germline V CDR1 and CDR2: LGHNA, YSLEER. The V end was cut by 4 bases, the J end by 7 bases, with 20 bases between. CDR3 length: 16 amino acids. This CDR3 reads CASSPALGGTMNTIYF. DNA of the CDR3: TGCGCCAGCAGCCCGGCCCTCGGAGGGACAATGAACACCATATATTTT.

The J gene is TRBJ1-3, the V gene TRBV25-1; no clear D. Germline CDR1 and CDR2: MGHDK and SYGVNS. Deletions cut 5 bases from V and 8 bases from J, with 13 bases between. This CDR3 has 13 amino acids. The CDR3, as DNA: TGTGCCAGCAGTTCTAGGAATCGGGACACCATATATTTT. Protein sequence: CASSSRNRDTIYF.

In this sample, this clonotype turned up a few times. J is TRBJ2-5 and V is TRBV20-1; a possible D gene is TRBD1 (6 bases). There are 15 residues in the CDR3. V lost 6 bases and J lost 3, with 20 bases in between. Germline V lookup: CDR1 DFQATT, CDR2 SNEGSKA (reference sequence). The DNA for the CDR3 is TGCAGTGCCCCCCTCCAGGCAGGGGTAAAAGAGACCCAGTACTTC. This translates into CSAPLQAGVKETQYF.

This clonotype appeared a few times. The gene calls are TRBV7-8 and TRBJ2-7; unclear D gene. The CDR3 spans 13 residues. Germline V CDR1 and CDR2: SGHVS, FQNEAQ. V was trimmed by 5 bases and J by 2 bases, leaving 10 bases between them. CDR3 region: CASSIRVTYEQYF. Here the CDR3 DNA reads TGTGCCAGCAGCATCCGGGTTACCTACGAGCAGTACTTC.

This chain links TRBV18 with TRBJ2-3; tentative D call: TRBD2 (5 bases). This CDR3 spans 15 amino acids. The V gene's germline CDR1 is KGHSH and CDR2 LQKENI. Between the trimmed V and J ends, which lost 3 bases and 2 bases, there was a span of 12 bases. The CDR3 DNA sequence: TGTGCCAGCTCACCGACGAGCGGAACCACAGATACGCAGTATTTT. It is translated as CASSPTSGTTDTQYF.

This clonotype occurred a few times. This sequence joins TRBV24-1 and TRBJ1-1; no clear D gene. The V gene's germline CDR1 is KGHDR and CDR2 SFDVKD. V lost 1 base, J lost 5 bases, and 10 bases lay in between. This CDR3 contains 14 residues. In DNA form, the CDR3 reads TGTGCCACCAGTGATTTTCGGGTTTGGACTGAAGCTTTCTTT. It yields the protein CATSDFRVWTEAFF.

J is TRBJ2-1 and V is TRBV4-3; D is unresolved. Germline CDR1 reads LGHNA; CDR2 reads YSLEER. Trimming removed 0 bases at V and 7 bases at J, with 25 bases between. This CDR3 contains 19 residues. This CDR3 is CASSQEVRYRAIAENEQFF. DNA of the CDR3: TGCGCCAGCAGCCAAGAAGTCAGATACCGGGCCATCGCGGAGAATGAGCAGTTCTTC.

This clonotype was found a few times. CDR3 region: CASSQERIRQETQYF. For the CDR3, the DNA is TGTGCCAGCAGCCAAGAGAGGATCCGCCAAGAGACCCAGTACTTC. The V and J genes are TRBV4-2 and TRBJ2-5; D call uncertain. The CDR3 is made up of 15 amino acids. V lost 0 bases, J lost 1 base, and 9 bases lay in between. Germline V lookup: CDR1 LGHNA, CDR2 YNFKEQ.